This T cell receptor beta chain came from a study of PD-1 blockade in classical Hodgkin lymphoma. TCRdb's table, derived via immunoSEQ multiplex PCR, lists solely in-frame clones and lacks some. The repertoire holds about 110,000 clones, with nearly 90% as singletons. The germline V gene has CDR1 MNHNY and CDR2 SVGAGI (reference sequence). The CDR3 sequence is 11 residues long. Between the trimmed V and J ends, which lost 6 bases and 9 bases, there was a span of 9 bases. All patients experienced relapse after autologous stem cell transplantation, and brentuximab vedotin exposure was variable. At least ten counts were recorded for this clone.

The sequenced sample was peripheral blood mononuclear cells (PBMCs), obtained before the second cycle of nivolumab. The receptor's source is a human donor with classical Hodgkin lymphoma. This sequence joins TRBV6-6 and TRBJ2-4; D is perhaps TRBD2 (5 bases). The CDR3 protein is CASRLEGIQYF. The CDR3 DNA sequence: TGTGCCAGCAGACTAGAGGGCATTCAGTACTTC.